The 9 T cell receptor beta chains below come from one sample, sequenced in a study of T-cell memory formation after mild COVID-19. One entry per CDR3 protein, called by TCRdb with MiXCR from the 5' RACE reads. The table has about 420,000 distinct CDR3 sequences, about a quarter seen once. The sequenced material came from PBMCs or a T cell subset sorted from them (not recorded which). The receptors here all came from an adult woman who had mild COVID-19 (a few samples of this study predate the infection). Cell type and time point are not known.

This clonotype was observed a handful of times. This chain connects TRBV29-1 to TRBJ2-1; TRBD1 matches at 8 bases. Unmatched junction bases numbered 8, after V lost 4 bases and J lost 12 bases. This CDR3 is 12 amino acids long. Germline V gene sequence: CDR1 SQVTM, CDR2 ANQGSEA. The CDR3 loop reads CSVGVSGTGQFF. The DNA of the CDR3 is TGCAGCGTTGGGGTTTCCGGGACAGGGCAGTTCTTC.

This clonotype has a handful of counts. The chain carries TRBV7-3 and TRBJ2-5, with D uncertain. The CDR3 is made up of 15 amino acids. The germline V and J ends were trimmed by 2 bases and 1 base, with 11 bases remaining between them. Germline V gives CDR1 SGHTA, CDR2 FQGTGA. The chain's CDR3 is CASSLGGLVQETQYF. For the CDR3, the DNA is TGTGCCAGCAGCTTAGGCGGCCTTGTCCAAGAGACCCAGTACTTC. Filled out from reference TRBV7-3 and TRBJ2-5, the complete variable domain reads GAGVSQTPSNKVTEKGKYVELRCDPISGHTALYWYRQSLGQGPEFLIYFQGTGAADDSGLPNDRFFAVRPEGSVSTLKIQRTERGDSAVYLCASSLGGLVQETQYFGPGTRLLVL.

In nucleotides, the CDR3 is TGCGCCAGCAGCCAAGATCGCGGGGTGGCAGATACGCAGTATTTT. Translating gives CASSQDRGVADTQYF. V gene TRBV4-3 combines with J gene TRBJ2-3; possible D gene TRBD2, 6 bases. The CDR3 is 15 amino acids. The V gene's germline CDR1 is LGHNA and CDR2 YSLEER. V lost 0 bases, J lost 4 bases, and 11 bases lay in between.

This sequence joins TRBV24-1 and TRBJ2-1; D perhaps matches TRBD1 (6 bases). V was trimmed by 1 base and J by 2 bases, leaving 11 bases between them. The CDR3 is made up of 16 amino acids. Looked up from germline, CDR1 is KGHDR and CDR2 is SFDVKD. The DNA for the CDR3 is TGTGCCACCAGTGATTTACAGGGACCACCCTACAATGAGCAGTTCTTC. This codes for CATSDLQGPPYNEQFF.

The chain combines TRBV29-1 with TRBJ1-1; D remains ambiguous. From germline, CDR1 is SQVTM and CDR2 ANQGSEA. V was shortened by 3 bases and J by 2 bases, with 7 bases between the two germline ends. The CDR3 spans 12 residues. The CDR3 spells CSVDVANTEAFF. CDR3 coding DNA: TGCAGCGTTGATGTGGCCAACACTGAAGCTTTCTTT.

This clonotype was seen a few times. The chain joins TRBV7-6 to TRBJ2-3, with D possibly TRBD1 on 5 matching bases. There are 11 residues in the CDR3. CDR1 and CDR2 from the germline V gene are SGHVS and FNYEAQ. V was trimmed by 5 bases and J by 7 bases, leaving 7 bases between them. The CDR3 sequence: CASSQGYTQYF. CDR3 sequence (DNA): TGTGCCAGCAGCCAGGGATATACGCAGTATTTT.

Only a few counts were recorded for this clonotype. The chain has TRBV6-2 or TRBV6-3 and TRBJ2-7, with 7 bases matching TRBD2. J gave up 4 bases and V 7 bases, and 7 bases lay outside the gene matches. The germline gives CDR1 MNHEY, CDR2 SVGEGT. The CDR3 extends over 13 amino acids. The CDR3 coding sequence is TGTGCCAGCACTAGCGGAGTGGGGTACGAGCAGTACTTC. Amino acids: CASTSGVGYEQYF.

This clonotype was seen a handful of times. The CDR3 region has the DNA TGTGCCACCAGTTTTGGGCAGGGCTCAAGCTCTGGGGCCAACGTCCTGACTTTC. Translation gives CATSFGQGSSSGANVLTF. This chain joins TRBV24-1 and TRBJ2-6; D is possibly TRBD1 (5 bases). CDR1 and CDR2 from the germline V gene are KGHDR and SFDVKD. Trimming stripped 6 bases from V and 0 bases from J, with 17 bases between. The CDR3 spans 18 residues.

This chain uses TRBV7-9 with TRBJ2-1; D is possibly TRBD1 (5 bases). CDR3 size: 17 residues. V dropped 4 bases and J dropped 3 bases, with 19 bases sitting between them. Per germline, CDR1 SEHNR and CDR2 FQNEAQ (reference sequence). The CDR3 spells CASSSGWQGPYYNEQFF. CDR3 sequence (DNA): TGTGCCAGCAGCTCCGGGTGGCAGGGTCCATACTACAATGAGCAGTTCTTC.